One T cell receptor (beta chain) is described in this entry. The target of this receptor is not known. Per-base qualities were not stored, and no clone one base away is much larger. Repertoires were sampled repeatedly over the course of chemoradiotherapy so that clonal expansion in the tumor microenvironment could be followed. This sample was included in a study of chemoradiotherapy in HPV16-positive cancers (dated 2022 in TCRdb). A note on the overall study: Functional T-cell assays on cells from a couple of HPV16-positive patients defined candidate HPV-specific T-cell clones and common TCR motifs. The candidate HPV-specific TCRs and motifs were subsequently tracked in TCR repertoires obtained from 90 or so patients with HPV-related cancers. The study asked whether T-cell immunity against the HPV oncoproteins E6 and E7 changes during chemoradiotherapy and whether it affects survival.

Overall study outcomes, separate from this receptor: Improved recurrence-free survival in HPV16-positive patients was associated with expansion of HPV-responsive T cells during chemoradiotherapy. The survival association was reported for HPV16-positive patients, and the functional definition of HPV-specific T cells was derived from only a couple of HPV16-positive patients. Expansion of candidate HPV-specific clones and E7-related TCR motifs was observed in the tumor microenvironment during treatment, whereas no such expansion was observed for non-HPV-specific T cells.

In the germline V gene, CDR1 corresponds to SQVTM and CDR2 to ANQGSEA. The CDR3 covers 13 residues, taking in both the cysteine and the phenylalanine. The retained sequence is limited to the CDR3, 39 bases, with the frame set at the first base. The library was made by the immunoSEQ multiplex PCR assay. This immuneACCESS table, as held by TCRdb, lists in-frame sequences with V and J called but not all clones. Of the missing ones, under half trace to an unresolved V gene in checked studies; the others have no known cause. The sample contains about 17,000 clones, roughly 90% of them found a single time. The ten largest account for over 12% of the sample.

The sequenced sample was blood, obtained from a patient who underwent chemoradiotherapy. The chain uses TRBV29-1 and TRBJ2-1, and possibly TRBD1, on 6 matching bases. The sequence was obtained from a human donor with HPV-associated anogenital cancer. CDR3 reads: CSVTGPGSNEQFF. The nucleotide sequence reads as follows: TGCAGTGTAACAGGGCCCGGATCGAATGAGCAGTTCTTC.